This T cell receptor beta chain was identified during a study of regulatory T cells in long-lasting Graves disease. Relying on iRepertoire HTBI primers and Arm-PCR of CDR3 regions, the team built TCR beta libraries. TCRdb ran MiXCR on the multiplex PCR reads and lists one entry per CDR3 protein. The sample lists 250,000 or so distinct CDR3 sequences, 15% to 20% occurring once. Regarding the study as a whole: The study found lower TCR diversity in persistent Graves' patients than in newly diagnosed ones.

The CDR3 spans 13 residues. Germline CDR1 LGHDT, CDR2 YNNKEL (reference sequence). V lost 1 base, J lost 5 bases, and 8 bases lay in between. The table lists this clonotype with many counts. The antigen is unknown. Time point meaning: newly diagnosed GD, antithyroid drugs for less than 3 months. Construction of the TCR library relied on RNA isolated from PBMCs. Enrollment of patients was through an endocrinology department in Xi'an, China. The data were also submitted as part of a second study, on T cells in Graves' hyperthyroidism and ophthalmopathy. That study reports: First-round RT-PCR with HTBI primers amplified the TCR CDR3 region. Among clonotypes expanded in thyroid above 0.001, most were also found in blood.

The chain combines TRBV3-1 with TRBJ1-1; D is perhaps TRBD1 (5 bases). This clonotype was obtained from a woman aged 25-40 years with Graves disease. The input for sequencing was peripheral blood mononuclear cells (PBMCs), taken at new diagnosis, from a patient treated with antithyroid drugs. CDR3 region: CASSQVAGTEAFF. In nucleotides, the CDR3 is TGTGCCAGCAGCCAAGTGGCAGGGACTGAAGCTTTCTTT.